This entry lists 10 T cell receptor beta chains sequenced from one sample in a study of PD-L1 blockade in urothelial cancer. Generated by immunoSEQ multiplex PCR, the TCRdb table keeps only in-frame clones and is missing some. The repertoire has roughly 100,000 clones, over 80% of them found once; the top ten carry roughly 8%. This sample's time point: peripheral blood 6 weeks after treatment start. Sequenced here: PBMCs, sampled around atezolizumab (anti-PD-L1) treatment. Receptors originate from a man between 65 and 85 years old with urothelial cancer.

The chain's CDR3 is CASSPRTSGSLENIQYF. In nucleotides, the CDR3 is TGCGCCAGCAGCCCGCGCACTAGCGGGAGTTTGGAAAACATTCAGTACTTC. The chain recombines TRBV4-3 with TRBJ2-4, with TRBD2 identical over 11 bases. The CDR3 extends over 17 amino acids. Losses at the gene ends were 4 bases for V and 5 bases for J; bases not matched to a gene: 10. Germline CDR1 reads LGHNA; CDR2 reads YSLEER.

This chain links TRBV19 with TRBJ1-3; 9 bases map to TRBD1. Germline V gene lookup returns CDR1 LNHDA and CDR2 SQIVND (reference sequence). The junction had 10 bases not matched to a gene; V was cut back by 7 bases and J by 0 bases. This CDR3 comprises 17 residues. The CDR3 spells CASTRPGTGTSGNTIYF. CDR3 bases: TGTGCCAGTACCCGCCCCGGGACAGGGACCTCTGGAAACACCATATATTTT.

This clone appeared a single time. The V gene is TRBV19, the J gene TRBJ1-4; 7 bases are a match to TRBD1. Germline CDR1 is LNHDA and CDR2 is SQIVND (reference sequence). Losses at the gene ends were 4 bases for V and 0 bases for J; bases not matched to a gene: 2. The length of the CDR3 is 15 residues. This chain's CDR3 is CASSNTGATNEKLFF. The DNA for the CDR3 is TGTGCCAGTAGTAACACAGGGGCAACTAATGAAAAACTGTTTTTT.

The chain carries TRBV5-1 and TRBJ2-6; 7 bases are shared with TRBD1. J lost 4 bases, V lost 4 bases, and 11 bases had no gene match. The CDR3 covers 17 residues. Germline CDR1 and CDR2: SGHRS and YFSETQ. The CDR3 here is CASSRDRDGWGANVLTF. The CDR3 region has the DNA TGCGCCAGCAGCCGAGACAGGGATGGTTGGGGGGCCAACGTCCTGACTTTC.

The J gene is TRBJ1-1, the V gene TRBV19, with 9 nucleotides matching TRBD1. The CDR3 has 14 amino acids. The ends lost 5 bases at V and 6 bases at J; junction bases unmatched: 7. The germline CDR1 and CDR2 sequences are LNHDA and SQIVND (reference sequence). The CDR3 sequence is CASSYGQGPSEAFF. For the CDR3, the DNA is TGTGCCAGTAGTTACGGACAGGGGCCATCTGAAGCTTTCTTT.

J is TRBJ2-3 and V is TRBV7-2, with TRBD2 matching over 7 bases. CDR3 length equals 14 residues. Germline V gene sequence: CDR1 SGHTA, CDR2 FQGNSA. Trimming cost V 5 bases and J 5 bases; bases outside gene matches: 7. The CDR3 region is CASSPGGWGDTQYF. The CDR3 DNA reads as TGTGCCAGCAGCCCGGGGGGTTGGGGAGATACGCAGTATTTT. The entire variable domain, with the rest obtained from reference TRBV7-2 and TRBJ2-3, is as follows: GAGVSQSPSNKVTEKGKDVELRCDPISGHTALYWYRQSLGQGLEFLIYFQGNSAPDKSGLPSDRFSAERTGGSVSTLTIQRTQQEDSAVYLCASSPGGWGDTQYFGPGTRLTVL.

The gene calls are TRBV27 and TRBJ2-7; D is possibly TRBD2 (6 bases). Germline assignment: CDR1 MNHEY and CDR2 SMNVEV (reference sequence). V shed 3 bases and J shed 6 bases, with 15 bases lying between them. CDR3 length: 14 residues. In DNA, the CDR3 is TGTGCCAGCAGTTTCTTCGGGAGTGAGTCCGAGCAGTACTTC. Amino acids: CASSFFGSESEQYF.

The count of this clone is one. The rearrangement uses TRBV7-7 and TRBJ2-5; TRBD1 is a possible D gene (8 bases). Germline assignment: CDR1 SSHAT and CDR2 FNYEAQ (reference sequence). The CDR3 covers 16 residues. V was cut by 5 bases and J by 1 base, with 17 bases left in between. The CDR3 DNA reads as TGTGCCAGCAGCCGGCCACAGGGGGGGGGCCAAGAGACCCAGTACTTC. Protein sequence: CASSRPQGGGQETQYF.

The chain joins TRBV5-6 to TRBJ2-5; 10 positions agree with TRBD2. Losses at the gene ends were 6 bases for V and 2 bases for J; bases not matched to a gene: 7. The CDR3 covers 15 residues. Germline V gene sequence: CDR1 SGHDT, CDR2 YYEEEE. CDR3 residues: CASIYSGRHQETQYF. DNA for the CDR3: TGTGCCAGCATCTATAGCGGGAGGCATCAAGAGACCCAGTACTTC.

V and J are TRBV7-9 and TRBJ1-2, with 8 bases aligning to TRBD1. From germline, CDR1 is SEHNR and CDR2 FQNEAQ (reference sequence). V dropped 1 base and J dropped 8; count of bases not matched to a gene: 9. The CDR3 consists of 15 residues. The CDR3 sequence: CASSLGNDRGGGYTF. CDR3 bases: TGTGCCAGCAGCTTAGGGAACGACAGGGGAGGCGGCTACACCTTC. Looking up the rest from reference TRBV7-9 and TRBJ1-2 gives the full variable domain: DTGVSQNPRHKITKRGQNVTFRCDPISEHNRLYWYRQTLGQGPEFLTYFQNEAQLEKSRLLSDRFSAERPKGSFSTLEIQRTEQGDSAMYLCASSLGNDRGGGYTFGSGTRLTVV.